This passage covers 9 T cell receptor beta chains from one sample sequenced in a study of cytomegalovirus exposure and HLA in healthy donors. PCR involved 60 Vbeta and 13 Jbeta primers. The data were produced by immunoSEQ multiplex PCR, yet TCRdb's version contains in-frame clones alone and is incomplete. In the table there are 75,000 to 90,000 clones, about 81% of which are singletons. The material sequenced was PBMCs. These receptors came from a man in his sixties in good health and CMV-seronegative.

This clone has just one count. This rearrangement joins TRBV14 to TRBJ2-5, with TRBD2 matching over 13 bases. CDR1 SGHDN and CDR2 FVKESK come from the germline V gene. V gave up 2 bases and J gave up 5 bases; unmatched junction bases: 11. The CDR3 is 18 residues long. CDR3 region: CASSQPTSGGVPGETQYF. The DNA of the CDR3 is TGTGCCAGCAGCCAACCAACTAGCGGGGGGGTCCCAGGGGAGACCCAGTACTTC.

The chain is built from TRBV6-5 and TRBJ1-6, with 7 positions matching TRBD1. The V gene end was trimmed by 7 bases and the J gene end by 10 bases; junction bases not matched to a gene: 7. The germline V gene has CDR1 MNHEY and CDR2 SVGAGI. The CDR3 length is 13 residues. DNA for the CDR3: TGTGCCAGCAAGCTCCAGGGGGGCTCACCCCTCCACTTT. It specifies CASKLQGGSPLHF.

This clone was detected once. The DNA for the CDR3 is TGTGCCAGCAGTGGGGCAGGGGGAGACACAGATACGCAGTATTTT. It is translated as CASSGAGGDTDTQYF. The genes are TRBV6-1 and TRBJ2-3, with TRBD1 matching 7 bases. This CDR3 region has 15 residues. CDR1 is MNHNS, CDR2 SASEGT, per germline. The junction had 6 bases not matched to a gene; V was cut back by 4 bases and J by 2 bases.

The chain links TRBV5-6 to TRBJ2-5; no clear D gene. The better agreement between TRBJ2-7 and the DNA end casts doubt on the J call. The CDR3 length is 14 residues. From germline, CDR1 is SGHDT and CDR2 YYEEEE. The CDR3 is CASSLDLFTYEQYF. The CDR3 region has the DNA TGTGCCAGCAGCTTGGATCTGTTTACCTACGAGCAGTACTTC.

This chain joins TRBV11-2 and TRBJ1-2; 9 nucleotides align to TRBD1. Per the germline V gene, CDR1 is SGHAT and CDR2 is FQNNGV. CDR3 length equals 13 residues. V was pared by 3 bases and J by 6 bases, with 2 bases of the junction left unmatched. CDR3 nucleotides: TGTGCCAGCAGCTTGGGGACAGGGAATGGCTACACCTTC. Encoded protein: CASSLGTGNGYTF.

The rearrangement uses TRBV2 and TRBJ1-1, with D possibly matching TRBD1 (6 bases). Germline V gives CDR1 SNHLY, CDR2 FYNNEI. Trimming shortened V by 3 bases and J by 1 base, and 9 bases separated the two germline ends. There are 14 residues in the CDR3. CDR3 nucleotide sequence: TGTGCCAGCAGTGACGACAGGTCGAACACTGAAGCTTTCTTT. Amino acid sequence: CASSDDRSNTEAFF.

This rearrangement joins TRBV4-2 to TRBJ1-5; D is ambiguous. V was shortened by 0 bases and J by 11 bases, with 14 bases between the two germline ends. Germline CDR1 LGHNA, CDR2 YNFKEQ. The CDR3 has 14 amino acids. This CDR3 is CASSQEAGLGSQHF. As DNA, the CDR3 is TGTGCCAGCAGCCAAGAGGCGGGCTTGGGGTCCCAGCATTTT.

The chain combines TRBV7-6 with TRBJ2-2; D perhaps matches TRBD2 (6 bases). Germline V gene lookup returns CDR1 SGHVS and CDR2 FNYEAQ. The CDR3 totals 15 residues. Deletions cut 2 bases from V and 1 base from J, with 8 bases between. The CDR3, as DNA: TGTGCCAGCAGCTTATTGGGGGGGAACACCGGGGAGCTGTTTTTT. Translation: CASSLLGGNTGELFF.

This rearrangement joins TRBV2 to TRBJ2-5; TRBD2 agrees at 7 bases. Germline CDR1 and CDR2: SNHLY and FYNNEI. Trimming at V came to 6 bases and at J to 0 bases, leaving 1 base not matched to a gene. This CDR3 has 13 amino acids. Here the CDR3 reads CASSGGNQETQYF. The CDR3, as DNA: TGTGCCAGCAGCGGGGGGAACCAAGAGACCCAGTACTTC.